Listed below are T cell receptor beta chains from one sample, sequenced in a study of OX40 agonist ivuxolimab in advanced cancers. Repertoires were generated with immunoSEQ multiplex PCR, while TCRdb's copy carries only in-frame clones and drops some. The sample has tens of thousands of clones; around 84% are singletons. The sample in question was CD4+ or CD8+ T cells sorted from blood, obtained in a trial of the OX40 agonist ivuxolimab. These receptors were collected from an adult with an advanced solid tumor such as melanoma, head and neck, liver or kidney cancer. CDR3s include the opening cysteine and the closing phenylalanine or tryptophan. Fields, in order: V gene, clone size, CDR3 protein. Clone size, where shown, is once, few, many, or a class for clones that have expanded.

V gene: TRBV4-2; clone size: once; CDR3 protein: CASSQDLEYSNQPQHF
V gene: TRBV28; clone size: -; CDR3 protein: CASSSRGHPFF
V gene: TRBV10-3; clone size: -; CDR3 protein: CAITSGRTEAFF
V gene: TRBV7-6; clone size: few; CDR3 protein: CASSLDLNTEAFF
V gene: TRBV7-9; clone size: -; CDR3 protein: CASSSLTGGTEAFF
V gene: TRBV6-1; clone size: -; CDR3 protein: CASSVRQGYSNQPQHF
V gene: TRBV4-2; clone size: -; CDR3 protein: CASSQDLLTNWGEQYF
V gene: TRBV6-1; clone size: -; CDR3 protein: CASSGSGGNQPQHF
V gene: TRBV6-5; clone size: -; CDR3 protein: CASSPDRAAGNTIYF
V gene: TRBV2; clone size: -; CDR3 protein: CASGPGVSSGNTIYF
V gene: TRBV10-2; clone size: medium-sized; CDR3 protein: CASSDTAGTGGDTQYF
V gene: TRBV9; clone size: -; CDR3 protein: CASSPRTGGAGTGELFF
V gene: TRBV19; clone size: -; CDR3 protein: CASTLTGPYEQYF
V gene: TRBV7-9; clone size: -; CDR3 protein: CASSLTSGRDEQYF
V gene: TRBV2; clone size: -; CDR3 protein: CASRWSGGLGDTQYF
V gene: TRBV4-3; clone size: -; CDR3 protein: CASSQGGQGVYEQYF
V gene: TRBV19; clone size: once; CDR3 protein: CAKGQGLWDSNQPQHF
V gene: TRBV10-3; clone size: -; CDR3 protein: CAISAGGRTEAFF
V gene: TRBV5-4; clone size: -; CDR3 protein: CASSSGGITDTQYF
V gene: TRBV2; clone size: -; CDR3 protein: CASSPLAKGETQYF
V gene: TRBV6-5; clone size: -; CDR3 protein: CASRDIDYYEQYF
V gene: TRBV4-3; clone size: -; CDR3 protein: CASSQDRLPGGYTF